This TCR beta chain appears in the sequencing data of a study of T-cell memory formation after mild COVID-19. Study observations and caveats: Those CD4+ clones that contracted were mainly in CM and EM (CD8+ ones in EMRA). From day 15 to 85, contracting clones were balanced between CD4 and CD8, whereas later expanders leaned toward CD4+. Prior to infection, memory already included some responding clones, suggesting cross-reactive memory joined.

Germline CDR1 is SGHTA and CDR2 is FQGNSA. V dropped 5 bases and J dropped 1; count of bases not matched to a gene: 16. This CDR3 is 18 amino acids long. Sample barcodes and UMIs were carried by the TCR alpha and TCR beta cDNA libraries that 5'RACE generated with constant-segment primers. TCRdb itself ran the 5' RACE reads through MiXCR, one entry per CDR3 protein. The sample lists 400,000 to 450,000 distinct CDR3 sequences, 15% to 20% occurring once. This clonotype was seen more than once but under ten times. What it recognizes is unknown. This chain links TRBV7-2 with TRBJ2-5; TRBD1 aligns across 7 bases. This clonotype was obtained from a man younger than 35 who had mild COVID-19 (a few samples of this study predate the infection). Cell type and time point are not known. The sample taken for sequencing was PBMCs or a T cell subset sorted from them (not recorded which). The CDR3, as DNA: TGTGCCAGCAGCGGCCCCGTTCGCAACACAGGGGTCCAAGAGACCCAGTACTTC. As protein: CASSGPVRNTGVQETQYF.